This is a list of T cell receptor beta chains from one sample in a study of early T cells in non-severe SARS-CoV-2 infection. Using its own MiXCR run on the 5' RACE reads, TCRdb lists one record per CDR3 protein. Of tens of thousands of distinct CDR3 sequences in the sample, around 12% were seen once. The sample was whole blood. Receptor source: an adult who was a healthcare worker with PCR-confirmed SARS-CoV-2 infection or an uninfected control (not recorded which). Each CDR3 is given with its conserved first and last residue. The order of the fields is V gene, D gene, clone size, J gene, CDR3 protein, CDR3 DNA. D genes are given only for firm matches. A row's size may be missing; if present it is once, few, many or a size class.

TRBV28	NA	NA	TRBJ2-1	CASSFSAYNEQFF	TGTGCCAGCAGTTTCTCGGCCTACAATGAGCAGTTCTTC
TRBV18	TRBD2	few	TRBJ2-1	CASSPPGLADPYNEQFF	TGTGCCAGCTCACCCCCAGGGCTAGCGGACCCCTACAATGAGCAGTTCTTC
TRBV28	TRBD1	many	TRBJ2-1	CASRVQGKSAGEQFF	TGTGCCAGCAGGGTACAGGGGAAAAGCGCTGGTGAGCAGTTCTTC
TRBV11-1	NA	many	TRBJ2-1	CASSQRNEQFF	TGTGCCAGCAGCCAACGGAATGAGCAGTTCTTC
TRBV4-2	TRBD2	few	TRBJ2-3	CASSQRTGTNTDTQYF	TGTGCCAGCAGCCAAAGGACCGGGACTAACACAGATACGCAGTATTTT
TRBV12-3/TRBV12-4	NA	NA	TRBJ2-1	CASSPHRGDYNEQFF	TGTGCCAGCAGTCCACACCGAGGGGATTACAATGAGCAGTTCTTC
TRBV28	TRBD1	NA	TRBJ1-1	CASRGDRTGTEAFF	TGTGCCAGCAGGGGGGACAGGACGGGCACTGAAGCTTTCTTT
TRBV5-1	NA	many	TRBJ2-7	CASSLAGTPYEQYF	TGCGCCAGCAGCTTGGCCGGGACTCCCTACGAGCAGTACTTC
TRBV5-1	TRBD2	few	TRBJ2-2	CASSRGEIGELFF	TGCGCCAGCAGCCGGGGGGAAATCGGGGAGCTGTTTTTT
TRBV28	TRBD2	few	TRBJ2-7	CAWSGRPNSYEQYF	TGTGCCTGGAGCGGGAGGCCTAACTCCTACGAGCAGTACTTC
TRBV19	NA	NA	TRBJ2-5	CASRSTAQETQYF	TGTGCCAGTAGGTCGACAGCACAAGAGACCCAGTACTTC
TRBV18	NA	NA	TRBJ2-7	CVSSPRAGEQYF	TGTGTCAGCTCACCAAGGGCGGGCGAGCAGTACTTC
TRBV7-6	NA	few	TRBJ2-1	CASSGMSSYNEQFF	TGTGCCAGCAGCGGGATGAGCTCCTACAATGAGCAGTTCTTC
TRBV11-1	NA	NA	TRBJ2-3	CASSLVPVLKYDTQYF	TGTGCCAGCAGCTTAGTTCCCGTCCTAAAGTACGATACGCAGTATTTT
TRBV6-6	TRBD1	many	TRBJ1-5	CASTRGEYQAQHF	TGTGCCAGCACCAGGGGGGAATATCAGGCCCAGCATTTT
TRBV28	NA	many	TRBJ2-1	CASSSKAHNSYNEQFF	TGTGCCAGCAGCTCTAAGGCCCACAACTCCTACAATGAGCAGTTCTTC
TRBV7-9	TRBD1	few	TRBJ1-1	CASSRTGGIWTEAFF	TGTGCCAGCAGCCGGACAGGGGGCATCTGGACTGAAGCTTTCTTT
TRBV3-1	NA	many	TRBJ2-3	CASSQGPGTDTQYF	TGTGCCAGCAGCCAGGGCCCCGGCACAGATACGCAGTATTTT
TRBV19	NA	many	TRBJ1-5	CASSIGRDQPQHF	TGTGCCAGTAGTATTGGGCGCGATCAGCCCCAGCATTTT
TRBV7-3	NA	NA	TRBJ1-1	CASSLSRGTEAFF	TGTGCCAGCAGCTTATCGAGAGGAACTGAAGCTTTCTTT
TRBV5-6	NA	NA	TRBJ2-5	CASSLRSQETQYF	TGTGCCAGCAGCTTGCGTTCCCAAGAGACCCAGTACTTC
TRBV18	NA	many	TRBJ2-3	CASSPRVRDTQYF	TGTGCCAGCTCACCACGGGTTCGAGATACGCAGTATTTT
TRBV7-8	NA	NA	TRBJ2-3	CASSLGRNTDTQYF	TGTGCCAGCAGCCTAGGACGGAACACAGATACGCAGTATTTT
TRBV30	TRBD1	NA	TRBJ2-7	CAWSVSGGAKEQYF	TGTGCCTGGAGTGTGTCAGGGGGCGCGAAGGAGCAGTACTTC
TRBV5-6	TRBD1	few	TRBJ2-5	CASSLRTGGSETQYF	TGTGCCAGCAGCCTCAGGACAGGGGGCTCAGAGACCCAGTACTTC
TRBV29-1	TRBD1	NA	TRBJ1-2	CSALTGGSYGYTF	TGCAGCGCCTTGACAGGGGGCAGCTATGGCTACACCTTC
TRBV29-1	NA	few	TRBJ2-5	CSAGGSETQYF	TGCAGCGCAGGAGGCTCGGAGACCCAGTACTTC
TRBV28	NA	many	TRBJ2-1	CASSFRRPEDNEQFF	TGTGCCAGCAGTTTTCGTCGACCCGAAGATAACGAGCAGTTCTTC
TRBV7-9	NA	few	TRBJ2-3	CASSSIVSSTDTQYF	TGTGCCAGCAGCTCAATAGTCTCCTCCACAGATACGCAGTATTTT
TRBV28	TRBD2	NA	TRBJ2-1	CASCSGSGSGTPSVNEQFF	TGTGCCAGCTGTAGTGGTTCAGGCAGCGGGACGCCTTCGGTCAATGAGCAGTTCTTC
TRBV9	TRBD1	NA	TRBJ1-1	CASSTGTGGSEAFF	TGTGCCAGCAGCACCGGGACAGGCGGCTCTGAAGCTTTCTTT
TRBV20-1	NA	many	TRBJ2-1	CSAPFRDLGNEQFF	TGCAGTGCTCCTTTCCGGGACTTGGGAAATGAGCAGTTCTTC
TRBV7-2	NA	many	TRBJ2-1	CASSQTKTSSEQFF	TGTGCCAGCAGCCAGACGAAAACTAGCTCTGAGCAGTTCTTC
TRBV18	TRBD1	NA	TRBJ2-5	CATQTGLDETQYF	TGTGCTACCCAGACAGGGCTCGATGAGACCCAGTACTTC
TRBV24-1	NA	NA	TRBJ2-5	CATSDRDPQETQYF	TGTGCCACCAGTGATAGAGACCCCCAAGAGACCCAGTACTTC
TRBV7-6	TRBD2	many	TRBJ2-5	CASMQREGETQYF	TGTGCCAGCATGCAGAGGGAGGGAGAGACCCAGTACTTC
TRBV6-4	TRBD2	many	TRBJ2-2	CASSDGLANTGELFF	TGTGCCAGCAGTGACGGACTAGCGAACACCGGGGAGCTGTTTTTT
TRBV5-1	TRBD2	many	TRBJ2-5	CASSPMGAGQETQYF	TGCGCCAGCAGTCCTATGGGAGCGGGGCAAGAGACCCAGTACTTC
TRBV18	NA	NA	TRBJ1-2	CASSPLQGTDNYGYTF	TGTGCCAGCTCACCTCTCCAGGGGACGGATAACTATGGCTACACCTTC
TRBV6-1	NA	many	TRBJ1-5	CASSEGGPGSNQPQHF	TGTGCCAGCAGTGAAGGCGGCCCGGGGAGCAATCAGCCCCAGCATTTT
TRBV6-5	NA	many	TRBJ2-1	CASKVLDGSYNEQFF	TGTGCCAGCAAGGTCCTAGACGGATCCTACAATGAGCAGTTCTTC
TRBV9	NA	few	TRBJ2-2	CASSEVQVSGELFF	TGTGCCAGCAGCGAGGTTCAGGTCTCCGGGGAGCTGTTTTTT
TRBV7-2	NA	many	TRBJ2-1	CASSLTIRENEQFF	TGTGCCAGCAGCTTGACGATTAGGGAGAATGAGCAGTTCTTC